Below, 15 T cell receptor beta chains from the same sample are listed, as sequenced in a study of PD-1 blockade in classical Hodgkin lymphoma. Profiled with immunoSEQ multiplex PCR; TCRdb holds only in-frame clones, not every one. Counted here are approximately 18,000 clones, 76% occurring once; the ten biggest clones make up around 40%. Noted time point: cycle 4 day 1 (C4D1), after five to seven weeks of nivolumab. Every patient had relapsed following autologous stem cell transplantation, and cohorts differed in brentuximab vedotin exposure. The sample here was peripheral blood mononuclear cells (PBMCs), taken before the fourth cycle of nivolumab. These receptors were obtained from a human donor with classical Hodgkin lymphoma.

This chain joins TRBV11-3 and TRBJ2-5; the D gene is possibly TRBD2 (6 bases). Trimming took off 3 bases at V and 2 bases at J, with 10 bases between the two ends. CDR1 is SGHNT and CDR2 is YENEEA in the germline V gene. There are 14 residues in the CDR3. In nucleotides, the CDR3 is TGTGCCAGCAGCTTCGGGGGAGAGCAAGAGACCCAGTACTTC. Translating gives CASSFGGEQETQYF.

The chain has TRBV21-1 and TRBJ2-7; TRBD1 is the table's D call, not checked against the DNA. TRBV21-1 is assigned pseudogene status. The CDR3 runs 14 residues. The chain's CDR3 is CASSPRTGQGEQYF. The DNA of the CDR3 is TGTGCCAGCAGCCCTAGGACAGGGCAGGGCGAGCAGTACTTC.

This chain uses TRBV27 with TRBJ1-4; TRBD1 might be the D (6 bases). With 7 bases removed from V and 8 bases from J, the gap between germline ends came to 11 bases. CDR3 size: 12 residues. Per the germline V gene, CDR1 is MNHEY and CDR2 is SMNVEV (reference sequence). The CDR3 DNA sequence: TGTGCCAGCAAGGGGGGGTACGAAAAACTGTTTTTT. It codes for CASKGGYEKLFF.

The V and J genes are TRBV30 and TRBJ1-1; a possible D gene is TRBD1 (5 bases). The CDR3 totals 14 residues. V gave up 3 bases and J gave up 5 bases, with 16 bases separating them. Germline loops: CDR1 GTSNPN, CDR2 SVGIG (reference sequence). The CDR3 loop reads CAWRTNLGATEAFF. The CDR3 DNA reads as TGTGCCTGGAGGACGAATCTAGGGGCTACTGAAGCTTTCTTT.

The rearrangement links TRBV21-1 to TRBJ2-5; TRBD1 is the table's D call, not checked against the DNA. TRBV21-1 is designated a pseudogene. The CDR3 length is 16 residues. Here the CDR3 DNA reads TGTGCCAGCAGCCCCCGACCGGGACAGATTAAGGAGACCCAGTACTTC. It encodes CASSPRPGQIKETQYF.

This sequence joins TRBV10-1 and TRBJ2-1; 12 bases are shared with TRBD2. The CDR3 is 15 residues long. In germline, CDR1 is WNHNN, CDR2 SYGVQD (reference sequence). V gave up 6 bases and J gave up 5 bases; unmatched junction bases: 5. The chain's CDR3 is CASRIGLAGNNEQFF. CDR3 DNA sequence: TGCGCCAGCAGGATTGGACTAGCGGGAAACAATGAGCAGTTCTTC.

This clone has a single count. The chain recombines TRBV5-1 with TRBJ2-1, with 10 nucleotides matching TRBD2. CDR1 and CDR2 from the germline V gene are SGHRS and YFSETQ. Trimming at V came to 7 bases and at J to 7 bases, leaving 11 bases not matched to a gene. The CDR3 sequence is 15 residues long. CDR3 region: CASGRLAGPHNEQFF. CDR3 bases: TGCGCCAGCGGCAGACTAGCGGGCCCACATAATGAGCAGTTCTTC.

The rearrangement links TRBV7-9 to TRBJ1-2, with 8 nucleotides matching TRBD1. The CDR3 is made up of 14 amino acids. V was clipped by 1 base and J by 8 bases; unmatched bases: 6. Germline CDR1 SEHNR, CDR2 FQNEAQ (reference sequence). The CDR3 nucleotides read TGTGCCAGCAGCTTAGATCTCAGGGGGCGAGGCTACACCTTC. This codes for CASSLDLRGRGYTF.

In its sample, this clone was seen a few times. The chain has TRBV12-5 and TRBJ2-5, with 8 bases aligning to TRBD2. The CDR3 totals 14 residues. Per the germline V gene, CDR1 is LGHNT and CDR2 is FRNRAP. The V segment lost 8 bases and the J segment 4 bases; nucleotides outside the gene matches: 9. The CDR3 loop is CASSGGPASETQYF. The CDR3 region has the DNA TGTGCTAGTTCGGGGGGGCCTGCCTCAGAGACCCAGTACTTC.

Only one count was recorded for this clone. The V gene is TRBV5-1, the J gene TRBJ2-3, with no clear D. The V gene lost 3 bases and the J gene lost 2 bases, with 10 bases spanning the gap. CDR3 size: 14 residues. CDR1 and CDR2 from the germline V gene are SGHRS and YFSETQ. In nucleotides, the CDR3 is TGCGCCAGCAGCTCGGCGGAGCCCACAGATACGCAGTATTTT. Its protein is CASSSAEPTDTQYF.

The chain is built from TRBV7-9 and TRBJ1-2; 7 nucleotides align to TRBD1. With V trimmed by 4 bases and J by 8 bases, 13 bases remained unmatched. The germline gives CDR1 SEHNR, CDR2 FQNEAQ (reference sequence). CDR3 length: 15 residues. The DNA of the CDR3 is TGTGCCAGCAGCTCCCTACGAGACAGGGAGGGCGGCTACACCTTC. Translated: CASSSLRDREGGYTF.

V gene TRBV14 combines with J gene TRBJ2-7, with a possible D match to TRBD1 (5 bases). Germline V gives CDR1 SGHDN, CDR2 FVKESK. There are 13 residues in the CDR3. V was clipped by 6 bases and J by 7 bases, with 16 bases between them. CDR3 DNA sequence: TGTGCCAGCAGAAAGGTAGGGGCATGGGAGCAGTACTTC. Amino acids: CASRKVGAWEQYF.

The CDR3 protein is CASSLHGYEQYF. The CDR3, as DNA: TGTGCCAGCAGCCTACACGGCTACGAGCAGTACTTC. This chain uses TRBV6-6 with TRBJ2-7; unclear D gene. This CDR3 has 12 amino acids. The V end lost 6 bases, the J end lost 3 bases, and 9 bases lay between the germline ends. Germline V gene lookup returns CDR1 MNHNY and CDR2 SVGAGI (reference sequence).

The CDR3: CASSLGSSTDTQYF. Written as DNA, the CDR3 is TGTGCCAGCAGCTTGGGCTCTAGCACAGATACGCAGTATTTT. The chain uses TRBV7-7 and TRBJ2-3; no clear D. V was trimmed by 3 bases and J by 0 bases, leaving 7 bases between them. Germline CDR1 is SSHAT and CDR2 is FNYEAQ (reference sequence). The length of the CDR3 is 14 residues.

The chain employs TRBV6-6 and TRBJ2-7; perhaps TRBD1 as D (5 bases). Trimming took off 6 bases at V and 5 bases at J, with 17 bases between the two ends. The germline CDR1 and CDR2 sequences are MNHNY and SVGAGI (reference sequence). The CDR3 spans 14 residues. CDR3 sequence: CASSQGMGRDEQYF. The CDR3 coding sequence is TGTGCCAGCAGCCAAGGGATGGGGCGCGACGAGCAGTACTTC.